A selection of T cell receptor beta chains follows, all from one sample in a study of cytomegalovirus exposure and HLA in healthy donors. The repertoire was sequenced with immunoSEQ multiplex PCR; TCRdb's copy has only in-frame clones and lacks some. The table has about 90,000 clones, 62% seen once. The sequenced material came from PBMCs. These receptors were taken from a woman under 40 in good health and CMV-seropositive. Each CDR3 is given with its conserved first and last residue. The D gene is left open where the match is weak. Rows give clone size only sometimes, using once, few, many, or a class for an expanded clone.

-	15	TRBV5-1	TRBJ2-7	TRBD2	CASSLRTSGAYEQYF	TGCGCCAGCAGCTTGCGAACTAGCGGGGCCTACGAGCAGTACTTC
few	16	TRBV19	TRBJ2-7	TRBD1	CASRQGGRRLCYEQYF	TGTGCCAGTAGACAGGGGGGACGGCGGCTGTGTTACGAGCAGTACTTC
-	15	TRBV18	TRBJ1-2	-	CASSPALGDTYGYPF	TGTGCCAGCTCACCAGCGTTGGGGGACACTTATGGCTACCCCTTC
few	13	TRBV18	TRBJ1-2	-	CASSPTANYGYTF	TGTGCCAGCTCACCGACAGCTAACTATGGCTACACCTTC
-	11	TRBV25-1	TRBJ2-2	-	CASAQGGELFF	TGTGCCAGTGCACAGGGAGGGGAGCTGTTTTTT
-	21	TRBV21-1	TRBJ1-1	-	CASSKALGGRASPFKNTEAFF	TGTGCCAGCAGCAAAGCTCTTGGGGGCAGAGCATCGCCCTTTAAGAACACTGAAGCTTTCTTT
-	14	TRBV10-2	TRBJ2-7	TRBD2	CASTRTSGEGEQYF	TGCGCCAGCACCCGGACTAGCGGTGAAGGGGAGCAGTACTTC
few	16	TRBV11-2	TRBJ2-1	-	CASSWSTAQISNEQFF	TGTGCCAGCAGCTGGTCTACCGCCCAAATATCCAATGAGCAGTTCTTC
-	14	TRBV5-1	TRBJ2-2	TRBD1	CASRDRVDTGELFF	TGCGCCAGCAGGGACAGGGTAGACACCGGGGAGCTGTTTTTT
-	15	TRBV18	TRBJ2-2	-	CASSPQTTGTGELFF	TGTGCCAGCTCACCACAGACAACCGGAACCGGGGAGCTGTTTTTT
-	15	TRBV28	TRBJ1-1	-	CASSILDRMNTEAFF	TGTGCCAGCAGTATCCTCGACAGGATGAACACTGAAGCTTTCTTT
few	12	TRBV2	TRBJ2-3	-	CASRESTDTQYF	TGTGCCAGCAGAGAATCTACAGATACGCAGTATTTT
few	16	TRBV28	TRBJ2-3	TRBD2	CASSSPGREGMDTQYF	TGTGCCAGCAGTTCTCCCGGCAGGGAGGGGATGGATACGCAGTATTTT
-	14	TRBV4-3	TRBJ2-5	-	CASSNNRGQETQYF	TGCGCCAGCAGCAATAACCGGGGGCAAGAGACCCAGTACTTC
-	16	TRBV6-1	TRBJ2-3	-	CASSEATGQSTDTQYF	TGTGCCAGCAGTGAAGCGACAGGACAAAGCACAGATACGCAGTATTTT
few	15	TRBV7-9	TRBJ1-2	TRBD1	CASSLMDRGNYGYTF	TGTGCCAGCAGCTTAATGGACAGGGGGAACTATGGCTACACCTTC
once	14	TRBV10-2	TRBJ1-5	TRBD1	CASSVAGGDQPQHF	TGCGCCAGCAGTGTGGCAGGGGGCGATCAGCCCCAGCATTTT
-	14	TRBV13	TRBJ2-3	TRBD2	CASKIAGGGDTQYF	TGTGCCAGCAAGATAGCGGGGGGCGGAGATACGCAGTATTTT
-	14	TRBV30	TRBJ1-5	TRBD1	CAWSEGTEDQPQHF	TGTGCCTGGAGCGAAGGGACAGAAGATCAGCCCCAGCATTTT
-	14	TRBV29-1	TRBJ2-3	-	CSVDKGLGTDTQYF	TGCAGCGTTGATAAAGGACTGGGCACAGATACGCAGTATTTT
-	11	TRBV29-1	TRBJ2-1	-	CSVWQTNEQFF	TGCAGCGTTTGGCAAACCAATGAGCAGTTCTTC
once	14	TRBV7-9	TRBJ2-7	TRBD1	CASSSGTGGYEQYF	TGTGCCAGCAGCTCCGGGACAGGGGGGTACGAGCAGTACTTC
-	17	TRBV7-9	TRBJ2-3	-	CSSSSGRAGASTDTQYF	TGTTCCAGCAGTTCTGGAAGGGCGGGGGCAAGCACAGATACGCAGTATTTT
-	15	TRBV4-3	TRBJ2-7	TRBD1	CASSQDRGQGYEQYF	TGCGCCAGCAGCCAAGACAGGGGGCAGGGCTACGAGCAGTACTTC
-	15	TRBV4-2	TRBJ1-1	TRBD1	CASSPKTGGDAEAFF	TGTGCCAGCAGCCCGAAGACAGGGGGCGACGCTGAAGCTTTCTTT
-	15	TRBV19	TRBJ1-4	-	CASSNQGSHGEKLFF	TGTGCCAGTAGCAACCAGGGGTCCCATGGTGAAAAACTGTTTTTT
-	13	TRBV19	TRBJ2-7	-	CASSMGAESEQYF	TGTGCCAGTAGTATGGGGGCAGAGAGTGAGCAGTACTTC
-	15	TRBV7-2	TRBJ2-7	TRBD2	CASSLDSGDTYEQYF	TGTGCCAGCAGCCTCGATAGCGGGGACACCTACGAGCAGTACTTC
-	15	TRBV7-2	TRBJ2-3	-	CASSWQLGSTDTQYF	TGTGCCAGCAGCTGGCAACTAGGGAGCACAGATACGCAGTATTTT
-	17	TRBV2	TRBJ2-3	TRBD2	CASSGLGLAGLTDTQYF	TGTGCCAGCAGTGGTCTGGGGCTAGCGGGACTTACAGATACGCAGTATTTT
few	12	TRBV29-1	TRBJ2-1	TRBD1	CSVGDSYNEQFF	TGCAGCGTTGGGGACAGCTACAATGAGCAGTTCTTC
-	17	TRBV4-2	TRBJ1-1	-	CASSQDSTTFGRLEAFF	TGTGCCAGCAGCCAAGACTCCACGACGTTTGGAAGACTTGAAGCTTTCTTT
-	14	TRBV7-2	TRBJ2-7	TRBD1	CASSDRDRSYEQYF	TGTGCCAGCAGCGACCGGGACAGATCCTACGAGCAGTACTTC
few	13	TRBV19	TRBJ1-1	-	CASSLGGYNEAFF	TGTGCCAGTAGTCTGGGGGGATACAATGAAGCTTTCTTT
few	15	TRBV18	TRBJ1-2	-	CASSPPAELNYGYPF	TGTGCCAGCTCACCACCGGCAGAGCTAAACTATGGCTACCCCTTC
few	16	TRBV25-1	TRBJ2-7	TRBD1	CASSELPGQGGDEQYF	TGTGCCAGCAGTGAATTACCGGGACAGGGGGGCGACGAGCAGTACTTC
-	14	TRBV11-2	TRBJ1-1	-	CASSLDPGRGEAFF	TGTGCCAGCAGCTTAGATCCGGGGAGGGGAGAAGCTTTCTTT
-	17	TRBV7-2	TRBJ2-2	-	CASSLGGQGLITGELFF	TGTGCCAGCAGCTTAGGAGGCCAGGGCCTAATCACCGGGGAGCTGTTTTTT
-	11	TRBV29-1	TRBJ1-2	-	CSVESNYGYTF	TGCAGCGTTGAGAGCAACTATGGCTACACCTTC
-	15	TRBV6-4	TRBJ2-1	-	CASSPGQGSYNEQFF	TGTGCCAGCAGCCCCGGCCAGGGCTCCTACAATGAGCAGTTCTTC
-	13	TRBV30	TRBJ1-3	-	CAWSVVSGNTIYF	TGTGCCTGGAGTGTCGTCTCTGGAAACACCATATATTTT
-	17	TRBV28	TRBJ2-3	TRBD2	CASRSVFSGGAIDTQYF	TGTGCCAGCAGATCAGTCTTTAGCGGGGGGGCCATAGATACGCAGTATTTT
few	15	TRBV19	TRBJ2-3	-	CASSIAGVRTDTQYF	TGTGCCAGTAGTATAGCAGGGGTACGCACAGATACGCAGTATTTT
-	15	TRBV14	TRBJ1-2	-	CASSQYSAGIYGYTF	TGTGCCAGCAGCCAATACTCCGCGGGAATCTATGGCTACACCTTC
-	15	TRBV13	TRBJ2-1	TRBD1	CASSARDRAWDEQFF	TGTGCCAGCAGCGCCCGGGACAGGGCTTGGGATGAGCAGTTCTTC
-	15	TRBV7-2	TRBJ1-3	TRBD1	CASSLRTGSGNTIYF	TGTGCCAGCAGCCTTCGGACAGGGAGTGGAAACACCATATATTTT
-	15	TRBV7-8	TRBJ1-3	-	CASSFLGLSGNTIYF	TGTGCCAGCAGCTTCCTGGGACTATCTGGAAACACCATATATTTT
-	16	TRBV28	TRBJ2-7	-	CASRAESTGFVDEQYF	TGTGCCAGCAGAGCAGAGAGTACAGGGTTTGTGGACGAGCAGTACTTC
-	13	TRBV6-5	TRBJ1-4	TRBD1	CASRTGRDEKLFF	TGTGCCAGCAGGACAGGGCGTGATGAAAAACTGTTTTTT
medium-sized	14	TRBV19	TRBJ1-5	TRBD1	CASRGTGGGQPQHF	TGTGCCAGTAGAGGGACAGGTGGAGGACAGCCCCAGCATTTT
-	15	TRBV18	TRBJ1-2	-	CASSPTGGGLPPYTF	TGTGCCAGCTCACCGACGGGCGGAGGCCTACCACCCTACACCTTC